What follows describes a single TCR beta chain. This clone's antigen is unknown. Base-call qualities are not available, and no considerably larger clone is one nucleotide away. The germline V gene (reference sequence) yields SEHNR for CDR1 and FQNEAQ for CDR2. Relative to germline, V is 6 bases shorter and J is 1 base shorter, with 15 bases between their ends. The CDR3 covers 15 residues, taking in both the cysteine and the phenylalanine. The kept DNA is CDR3 alone, 45 bases in frame from the first base. Systemically healthy Caucasian individuals from Russia, 39 in total and aged roughly 6 to 100 years, were included as donors. Roughly 10 milliliters of peripheral blood were drawn from each donor into EDTA-treated Vacutainer tubes. Ficoll-Paque density-gradient centrifugation was used to isolate PBMCs, with at least 6 million obtained per sample. Trizol reagent was used to extract total RNA from the PBMCs, yielding at least 6 micrograms per sample. For every donor, an aliquot of PBMCs went through flow cytometry to measure the percentages of naive CD45RAhigh/CD27high T cells.

The sample comes from a study of blood T cells in healthy people across ages (dated by TCRdb to the mid-2010s). Describing the broader study: In model experiments, roughly one uniquely barcoded TCR beta cDNA molecule per two T cells was captured by template switching. The study measured age-related changes in TCR beta repertoire diversity using deep sequencing normalized with unique cDNA molecular identifiers. Donors were grouped into four age groups: young (average roughly 17 years), middle-aged (over 35), aged (around 60) and long-lived (over 80). To avoid experimental bias, donors of different ages were randomly spread across the sequencing lanes. Two additional independent replicas of 1 million unique cDNA reads from the same blood draw were analyzed for two donors (one aged 18 to 30 and one aged 80 or older).

The paper as a whole reports these results and caveats: Donor CMV infection status was unknown, potentially confounding age-related changes in expanded clonotypes. A strong correlation was found between observed TCR beta diversity and the percentage of naive T cells measured by flow cytometry. Observed TCR beta diversity per million T cells fell roughly linearly with age, and a significant reduction was already apparent by age roughly 40. The long-lived group showed more naive CD4+ T cells, fewer expanded clones and increased TCR diversity than the aged group, suggesting age selection. Estimates of total diversity based on one million sequenced T cells were considered lower bounds and underestimates. Bulk unsorted PBMC profiling prevented conclusive comparison of naive and antigen-experienced compartments.

Libraries were built with 5' RACE. Sequencing relied on an Illumina HiSeq 2500. A second PCR of about 6 to 11 cycles was run with a J-beta primer mix and a sample-barcoded 5' primer. A unique molecular identifier was introduced onto each TCR beta cDNA molecule by a template-switch 5' adaptor carrying 12 random nucleotides. Each sample yielded at least 3 million CDR3-containing paired-end reads. All of the RNA was converted into first-strand cDNA using the Mint cDNA synthesis kit, with a TRBC-specific oligonucleotide serving as the primer. All cDNA was treated with uracil-DNA glycosylase and then went through a first 18-cycle PCR with the universal primers M1SS and BC2_uni_R. As for the authors' bioinformatics: For normalization, 1 million high-quality reads were randomly selected from each sample, with every read carrying a distinct molecular identifier. Instead of being binned into consensus sequences, reads with shared molecular identifiers were discarded. MiTCR, run with a Q25 quality threshold and the strictest error-elimination algorithm, handled CDR3 identification, clonotype clustering and error correction. A nonparametric unseen species model with Euler transformation was used to estimate a lower bound on total TCR beta diversity. TCRdb itself trimmed the public reads at Q25 with fastp, ran MiXCR and retained productive beta chains. Rows with a matching CDR3 protein are joined into one entry that keeps the most common DNA and genes. The V and J calls come from TCRdb's annotation, not from the publication. The sample profile shows under 1,000,000 distinct CDR3 sequences; around 36% of them were found once. The ten largest clones represent 10% to 15% of the sample.

Sequencing was performed on blood. The TCR sequence derives from a man younger than 35 in good health. Recombination joined TRBV7-9 with TRBJ1-1; no D gene can be assigned with confidence. The CDR3 protein is CASRSPGLGNTEAFF. The DNA sequence is given as TGTGCCAGCAGATCCCCCGGCCTCGGGAACACTGAAGCTTTCTTT.